The 11 T cell receptor beta chains given below trace back to one sample, sequenced in a study of blood T cell repertoires in COVID-19. The protocol was immunoSEQ multiplex PCR, while the TCRdb copy is restricted to in-frame clones and leaves out a portion. Seen here are 250,000 to 400,000 clones, roughly 90% observed once, and the top ten hold approximately 4.7%. The material sequenced was PBMCs or T cells enriched from blood (not recorded which). The receptors shown here come from a man in his fifties or sixties who had recovered from COVID-19.

The V and J genes are TRBV6-5 and TRBJ1-2, with D possibly being TRBD1 (5 bases). V was shortened by 4 bases and J by 5 bases, with 11 bases between the two germline ends. From germline, CDR1 is MNHEY and CDR2 SVGAGI. The CDR3 sequence is 13 residues long. The CDR3 DNA follows: TGTGCCAGCAGTTCCAGGGAGGGGTATGGCTACACCTTC. Amino acid sequence: CASSSREGYGYTF.

The chain is built from TRBV6-2 or TRBV6-3 and TRBJ1-2; D gene unclear. CDR1 is MNHEY, CDR2 SVGEGT, per germline. Trimming shortened V by 4 bases and J by 5 bases, and 11 bases separated the two germline ends. This CDR3 region has 13 residues. CDR3 sequence reads: CASSFYNRYGYTF. CDR3 nucleotides: TGTGCCAGCAGTTTCTATAACCGGTATGGCTACACCTTC.

The CDR3: CASAKQGVSNEKLFF. The CDR3 region has the DNA TGTGCCAGCGCAAAACAGGGGGTCAGTAATGAAAAACTGTTTTTT. V is TRBV25-1 and J is TRBJ1-4; 8 nucleotides align to TRBD1. Germline assignment: CDR1 MGHDK and CDR2 SYGVNS. CDR3 length: 15 amino acids. V lost 8 bases to trimming and J lost 4 bases; unmatched junction nucleotides: 9.

This chain's CDR3 is CASSRGQNSGNTIYF. CDR3 nucleotide sequence: TGTGCCAGCTCACGGGGACAGAACTCTGGAAACACCATATATTTT. This chain connects TRBV18 to TRBJ1-3; 7 bases match TRBD1. Germline lookup yields CDR1 KGHSH and CDR2 LQKENI. This CDR3 comprises 15 residues. Losses at the gene ends were 4 bases for V and 0 bases for J; bases not matched to a gene: 3.

V is TRBV9 and J is TRBJ2-7; D is uncertain. V was pared by 0 bases and J by 0 bases, with 7 bases between. CDR1 and CDR2 (germline): SGDLS, YYNGEE. The CDR3 contains 14 residues. The CDR3 DNA follows: TGTGCCAGCAGCGTAGATCCGGGCTCCTACGAGCAGTACTTC. Its protein is CASSVDPGSYEQYF.

The count of this clone is one. The chain couples TRBV27 to TRBJ2-2, with D unresolved. Germline assignment: CDR1 MNHEY and CDR2 SMNVEV (reference sequence). Trimming cost V 3 bases and J 4 bases, with 3 bases left between them. This CDR3 spans 12 amino acids. The CDR3 is CASSFRTGELFF. The CDR3 nucleotides are TGTGCCAGCAGTTTTCGCACCGGGGAGCTGTTTTTT.

The chain combines TRBV9 with TRBJ2-1, with D possibly being TRBD1 (6 bases). Germline CDR1 SGDLS, CDR2 YYNGEE. The CDR3 sequence is 16 residues long. V was cut by 1 base and J by 2 bases, with 13 bases left in between. The CDR3: CASSVSNREPYNEQFF. The CDR3 nucleotides are TGTGCCAGCAGCGTATCGAACAGGGAGCCCTACAATGAGCAGTTCTTC.

This sequence joins TRBV10-1 and TRBJ2-7; TRBD2 might be the D (6 bases). CDR1 is WNHNN, CDR2 SYGVQD, per germline (reference sequence). The V end lost 3 bases, the J end lost 2 bases, and 17 bases lay between the germline ends. The CDR3 sequence is 16 residues long. CDR3 region: CASSELLTGATYEQYF. DNA for the CDR3: TGCGCCAGCAGTGAACTCTTAACGGGAGCAACCTACGAGCAGTACTTC.

CDR3 in DNA: TGTGCCAGCAGTTACGGGACAGGGGGCGACACCATATATTTT. Translation gives CASSYGTGGDTIYF. This chain joins TRBV6-6 and TRBJ1-3, with TRBD1 matching 12 bases. This CDR3 is built from 14 residues. The J segment lost 8 bases and the V segment lost 2 bases, leaving 1 base of the junction unmatched. Germline CDR1 is MNHNY and CDR2 is SVGAGI (reference sequence).

About this clone itself: At the DNA level, this CDR3 is encoded by other sequences in the same sample as well. V is TRBV3-1 (or the pseudogene TRBV3-2) and J is TRBJ1-1; D is uncertain. The CDR3 is made up of 13 amino acids. Looked up from germline, CDR1 is LGHDT and CDR2 is YNNKEL (reference sequence). The V and J ends lost 0 bases and 5 bases respectively, with 7 bases between them. This CDR3 is CASSQEGRTEAFF. CDR3 sequence (DNA): TGTGCCAGCAGCCAAGAGGGGAGGACTGAAGCTTTCTTT.

The CDR3: CASSSRTGSYEQYF. CDR3 nucleotides: TGTGCCAGCAGTTCTAGGACAGGAAGCTACGAGCAGTACTTC. This chain uses TRBV5-8 with TRBJ2-7, with 7 bases that match TRBD1. The germline V gene encodes CDR1 SGHTS and CDR2 YDEGEE. Trimming at V came to 5 bases and at J to 3 bases, leaving 8 bases not matched to a gene. The CDR3 sequence is 14 residues long.